This TCR beta chain was identified during a study of blood T cell repertoires in COVID-19. Here immunoSEQ multiplex PCR was the method, and the copy in TCRdb shows in-frame clones only, minus some. The sample shows fewer than 6,500 clones, roughly 83% of them seen only once. This CDR3 is 13 amino acids long. Germline V CDR1 and CDR2: SGHTA, FQGNSA. V gave up 5 bases and J gave up 5 bases; unmatched junction bases: 3. The clonotype was recovered from a human donor in a cohort sampled during active COVID-19. Sequenced input: peripheral blood. V and J are TRBV7-2 and TRBJ2-3; TRBD1 matches 8 bases. As DNA, the CDR3 is TGTGCCAGCAGCCTAGACAGGGGAGATACGCAGTATTTT. It codes for CASSLDRGDTQYF.